These T cell receptor beta chains were read from a single sample in a study of beta chain features in type 1 diabetes. The assay was immunoSEQ multiplex PCR, and TCRdb's table has in-frame clones only and misses some. Of 680,000 or so clones in the sample, over 10% were seen once. The sequenced sample was naive CD4+ T cells from blood. The receptors here all came from a man between 18 and 35 years old with type 1 diabetes. Both conserved end residues are part of each CDR3. The order of the fields is CDR3 DNA, CDR3 protein, V gene, J gene, D gene, clone size. A D gene is named only where the DNA matches it firmly. Size tells how often a clone was seen (once, few, many) or the class of an expanded clone, and some rows leave it out.

TGTGCCAGCAGTTTGAGGCAGCATAATTCACCCCTCCACTTT,CASSLRQHNSPLHF,TRBV28,TRBJ1-6,.,few
TGTGCCAGCAGCTTCTACGGTATAGGAGACACTGAAGCTTTCTTT,CASSFYGIGDTEAFF,TRBV7-9,TRBJ1-1,.,few
TGTGCCATCAGTGGGGAGAACACTGAAGCTTTCTTT,CAISGENTEAFF,TRBV10-3,TRBJ1-1,.,few
TGTGCCAGCAGCTTAGGTGACGGAAACAATCAGCCCCAGCATTTT,CASSLGDGNNQPQHF,TRBV11-2,TRBJ1-5,.,few
TGTGCCAGCTCATCCGCAGGGGGCTTTCGTGGCACTGAAGCTTTCTTT,CASSSAGGFRGTEAFF,TRBV18,TRBJ1-1,TRBD1,few
TGTGCCAGTAGTATACAGGGGGGCGACGAGCAGTACTTC,CASSIQGGDEQYF,TRBV19,TRBJ2-7,.,few
TGTGCCAGCAGGCGGGGAGGCGCTGAAGCTTTCTTT,CASRRGGAEAFF,TRBV2,TRBJ1-1,.,few
TGTGCCAGCAGCCGACAGGGCCCCAAAAACATTCAGTACTTC,CASSRQGPKNIQYF,TRBV7-9,TRBJ2-4,TRBD1,.
TGTGCCAGCACCCCGGGGGGACTCCAAGAGACCCAGTACTTC,CASTPGGLQETQYF,TRBV7-2,TRBJ2-5,TRBD2,few
TGTGCCAGCAGTTACCGGGCAGGGGCCTATGGCTACACCTTC,CASSYRAGAYGYTF,TRBV6-5,TRBJ1-2,.,.
TGCAGCGTGGGGACGGGAGGGACCCAGTACTTC,CSVGTGGTQYF,TRBV29-1,TRBJ2-5,TRBD2,.
TGTGCCAGCAGCTTTTCCGGGGAGATGGCTGGAAACACCATATATTTT,CASSFSGEMAGNTIYF,TRBV9,TRBJ1-3,.,.
TGTGCCAGTAGTAGACAGGGGGAGACCCAGTACTTC,CASSRQGETQYF,TRBV19,TRBJ2-5,TRBD1,.
TGTGCCAGCTCACCTCAATTCGGGTCAGAGACCCAGTACTTC,CASSPQFGSETQYF,TRBV18,TRBJ2-5,.,few
TGTGCCAGCACAACGGACGGTGATCAGCCCCAGCATTTT,CASTTDGDQPQHF,TRBV18,TRBJ1-5,.,few
TGTGCCAGCAGCCAGGGGACAGGGGTAGGCGAAAAACTGTTTTTT,CASSQGTGVGEKLFF,TRBV4-2,TRBJ1-4,TRBD1,few
TGTGCCAGCCCCAGACAGGGGATAGACCTGTCATATGGCTACACCTTC,CASPRQGIDLSYGYTF,TRBV2,TRBJ1-2,TRBD1,.